These T cell receptor beta chains were read from a single sample in a study of T cell responses to AZD1222 COVID-19 vaccine. Here immunoSEQ multiplex PCR was the method, and the copy in TCRdb shows in-frame clones only, minus some. The sample includes some 52,000 clones, roughly 87% seen only once; the top ten take 2.7%. The specimen comprised peripheral blood, sampled 28 days after the second AZD1222 dose. The source is an adult who received the AZD1222 COVID-19 vaccine. Both conserved end residues are part of each CDR3. A D gene is named only where the DNA matches it firmly. Some rows have no size entry. The others give once, few or many, or a class for an expanded clone.

v_gene	abundance	j_gene	d_gene	CDR3aa	CDR3nt
TRBV5-1	NA	TRBJ2-1	TRBD2	CASSILAGAEGNEQFF	TGCGCCAGCAGCATTTTAGCGGGAGCGGAGGGGAATGAGCAGTTCTTC
TRBV4-2	once	TRBJ2-3	TRBD2	CASSLRTSGREDTQYF	TGTGCCAGCAGCCTCCGGACTAGCGGGAGGGAAGATACGCAGTATTTT
TRBV11-2	once	TRBJ1-1	NA	CASSFAQGNTEAFF	TGTGCCAGCAGCTTCGCGCAGGGGAACACTGAAGCTTTCTTT
TRBV7-9	NA	TRBJ1-1	TRBD1	CASRPKDRLGPEAFF	TGTGCCAGCAGACCAAAGGACAGGTTAGGCCCTGAAGCTTTCTTT
TRBV27	NA	TRBJ1-1	NA	CASSFSPSGNTEAFF	TGTGCCAGCAGTTTCTCCCCAAGTGGGAACACTGAAGCTTTCTTT
TRBV5-8	NA	TRBJ2-1	NA	CASSLGESYNEQFF	TGTGCCAGCAGCTTGGGCGAGTCCTACAATGAGCAGTTCTTC
TRBV29-1	NA	TRBJ2-3	TRBD1	CSVITGTAVGTQYF	TGCAGCGTGATAACCGGGACAGCCGTAGGTACGCAGTATTTT
TRBV28	NA	TRBJ1-6	TRBD1	CASRPGTVNSPLHF	TGTGCCAGCAGACCCGGGACAGTTAATTCACCCCTCCACTTT
TRBV9	NA	TRBJ1-5	TRBD1	CASSVGGGLQPQHF	TGTGCCAGCAGCGTAGGAGGGGGCTTGCAGCCCCAGCATTTT
TRBV3-1/TRBV3-2	NA	TRBJ2-7	NA	CASSPELGRYSEQYF	TGTGCCAGCAGCCCCGAACTAGGGAGATATTCCGAGCAGTACTTC
TRBV28	NA	TRBJ2-1	NA	CASSLNLGNEQFF	TGTGCCAGCAGTTTGAATCTGGGAAATGAGCAGTTCTTC
TRBV29-1	NA	TRBJ1-2	TRBD1	CSVDKSTGGVYGYTF	TGCAGCGTTGACAAATCGACAGGGGGCGTCTATGGCTACACCTTC
TRBV30	NA	TRBJ2-5	NA	CAWIPGRGKYQETQYF	TGTGCCTGGATCCCCGGCCGGGGCAAGTACCAAGAGACCCAGTACTTC
TRBV7-3	NA	TRBJ2-7	NA	CASSLIPGGSRYEQYF	TGTGCCAGCAGCTTAATACCAGGAGGATCGCGCTACGAGCAGTACTTC
TRBV5-4	NA	TRBJ2-5	NA	CASSLEATSDSQYF	TGTGCCAGCAGCTTGGAGGCCACTTCGGACTCCCAGTACTTC
TRBV28	NA	TRBJ2-5	TRBD1	CASSLSGQGTQETQYF	TGTGCCAGCAGTCTCTCGGGACAGGGGACACAAGAGACCCAGTACTTC
TRBV29-1	few	TRBJ1-1	TRBD1	CSVELRTGMNTEAFF	TGCAGCGTTGAATTGCGGACAGGGATGAACACTGAAGCTTTCTTT
TRBV9	NA	TRBJ2-1	TRBD2	CASSPRPSGRLYNEQFF	TGTGCCAGCAGCCCCCGCCCCAGCGGGAGGCTTTACAATGAGCAGTTCTTC
TRBV5-1	NA	TRBJ2-1	TRBD2	CASSPGIAGYNEQFF	TGCGCCAGCAGTCCAGGGATAGCGGGGTACAATGAGCAGTTCTTC
TRBV7-3	NA	TRBJ1-2	TRBD1	CASSLTGQSLYGYTF	TGTGCCAGCAGCTTAACGGGACAGAGTCTCTATGGCTACACCTTC
TRBV3-1/TRBV3-2	NA	TRBJ1-6	NA	CASSQAGNNSPLHF	TGTGCCAGCAGCCAAGCAGGGAATAATTCACCCCTCCACTTT